This T cell receptor (beta chain) came from a study of blood T cell repertoires in COVID-19. Some clones are missing from TCRdb's copy, which holds only in-frame ones; the method was immunoSEQ multiplex PCR. This sample carries about 270,000 clones, approximately 90% of them seen once, and the ten largest clones take roughly 4.3%. Participants reported their clinical history, and cohort assignment relied on those reports. The V gene lost 3 bases and the J gene lost 1 base, with 6 bases spanning the gap. CDR3 length: 13 residues. Per the germline V gene, CDR1 is ENHRY and CDR2 is SYGVKD. This clone has a single count.

Material: PBMCs or T cells enriched from blood (not recorded which). The chain links TRBV10-3 to TRBJ1-1; D not certain. The source of this sequence is a woman in her twenties or thirties with acute COVID-19. For the CDR3, the DNA is TGTGCCATCAGTGAATCTAGGAACACTGAAGCTTTCTTT. Its translation: CAISESRNTEAFF.